This is a list of T cell receptor beta chains from one sample in a study of shared clonotypes between healthy human individuals. Sequenced by immunoSEQ multiplex PCR; TCRdb stores in-frame clones only, minus some. This table holds millions of clones, 90% to 95% found once. Sequencing was done on a sample of naive CD4+ T cells from PBMCs. The receptors were gathered from a young man in good health. Some clones in this sample may be carry-over from other donors' samples. The CDR3 runs from the conserved cysteine through the conserved F or W. A D gene is named only where the DNA matches it firmly.

V,D,CDR3
TRBV5-1,.,CASSLASLARDEQFF
TRBV19,TRBD2,CASSRRLAGGYNEQFF
TRBV5-4,TRBD2,CASRSGLAESQETQYF
TRBV27,TRBD2,CASSPGTSGILYNEQFF
TRBV10-2,TRBD2,CASSQREGYNEQFF
TRBV19,.,CASTPGGSTDTQYF
TRBV29-1,.,CSVGDSPYNQPQHF
TRBV5-4,.,CASSFGFAGGQKNTIYF
TRBV14,.,CASSQVGHRANIQYF
TRBV6-1,.,CASMALDIGAQHF
TRBV5-4,TRBD2,CASSKDGRGSKNIQYF
TRBV9,TRBD1,CASSVWTGAGANVLTF
TRBV5-1,TRBD1,CASSLAENRGYEQYF
TRBV18,.,CASSPLAPNYGYTF
TRBV25-1,.,CASSEFRGTNTGELFF
TRBV10-1,.,CASSTSRERTDTQYF